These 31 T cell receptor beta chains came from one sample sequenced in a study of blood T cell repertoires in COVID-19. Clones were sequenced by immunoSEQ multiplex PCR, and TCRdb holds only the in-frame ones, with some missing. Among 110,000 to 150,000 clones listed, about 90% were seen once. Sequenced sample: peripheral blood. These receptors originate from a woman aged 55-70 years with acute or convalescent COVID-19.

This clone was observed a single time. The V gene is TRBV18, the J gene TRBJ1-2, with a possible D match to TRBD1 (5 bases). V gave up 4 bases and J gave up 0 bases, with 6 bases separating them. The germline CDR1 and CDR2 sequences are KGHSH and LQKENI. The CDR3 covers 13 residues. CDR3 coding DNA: TGTGCCAGCTCACAGGGGACTAACTATGGCTACACCTTC. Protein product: CASSQGTNYGYTF.

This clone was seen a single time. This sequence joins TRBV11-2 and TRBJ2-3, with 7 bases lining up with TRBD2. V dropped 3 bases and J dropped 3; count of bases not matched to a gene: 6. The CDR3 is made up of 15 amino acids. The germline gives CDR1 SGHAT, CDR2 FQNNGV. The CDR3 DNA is TGTGCCAGCAGCTTTTCCGGGGAGGGTACAGATACGCAGTATTTT. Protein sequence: CASSFSGEGTDTQYF. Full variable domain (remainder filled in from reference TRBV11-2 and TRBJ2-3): EAGVAQSPRYKIIEKRQSVAFWCNPISGHATLYWYQQILGQGPKLLIQFQNNGVVDDSQLPKDRFSAERLKGVDSTLKIQPAKLEDSAVYLCASSFSGEGTDTQYFGPGTRLTVL.

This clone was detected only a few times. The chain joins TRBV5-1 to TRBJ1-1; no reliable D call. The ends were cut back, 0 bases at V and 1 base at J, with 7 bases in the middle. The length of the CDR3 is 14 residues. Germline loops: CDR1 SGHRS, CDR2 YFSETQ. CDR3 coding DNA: TGCGCCAGCAGCTTGGGACTCCGGAACACTGAAGCTTTCTTT. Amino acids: CASSLGLRNTEAFF.

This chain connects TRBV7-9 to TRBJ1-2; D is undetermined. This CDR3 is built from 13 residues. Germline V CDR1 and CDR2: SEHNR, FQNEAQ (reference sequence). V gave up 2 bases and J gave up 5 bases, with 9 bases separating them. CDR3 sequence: CASSLTSEYGYTF. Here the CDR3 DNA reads TGTGCCAGCAGCTTAACCTCTGAGTATGGCTACACCTTC.

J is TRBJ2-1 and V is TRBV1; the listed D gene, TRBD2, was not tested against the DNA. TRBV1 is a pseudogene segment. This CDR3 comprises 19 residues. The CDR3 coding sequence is TGCACCAGCAGCCAAGATCCCTTAGGAGCGGGGGCTGTATTTGATGAGCAGTTCTTC. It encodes CTSSQDPLGAGAVFDEQFF.

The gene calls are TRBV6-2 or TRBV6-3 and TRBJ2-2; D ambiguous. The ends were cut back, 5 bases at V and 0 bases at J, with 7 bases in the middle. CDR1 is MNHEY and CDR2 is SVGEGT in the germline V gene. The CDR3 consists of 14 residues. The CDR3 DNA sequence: TGTGCCAGCAGTGTAAGCCCGAACACCGGGGAGCTGTTTTTT. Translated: CASSVSPNTGELFF.

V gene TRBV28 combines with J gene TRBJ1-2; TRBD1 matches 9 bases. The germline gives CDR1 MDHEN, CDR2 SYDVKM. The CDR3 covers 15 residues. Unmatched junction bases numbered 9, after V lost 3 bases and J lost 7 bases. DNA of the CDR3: TGTGCCAGCAGTTTGGGGGACAGGGTATCAAGTGGCTACACCTTC. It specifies CASSLGDRVSSGYTF.

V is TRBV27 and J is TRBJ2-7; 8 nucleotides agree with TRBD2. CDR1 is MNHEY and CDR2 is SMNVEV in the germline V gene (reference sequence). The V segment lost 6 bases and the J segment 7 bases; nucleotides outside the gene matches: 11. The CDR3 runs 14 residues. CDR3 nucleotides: TGTGCCAGCAGCCCGGGACTAGATCACTTTGAGCAGTACTTC. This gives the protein CASSPGLDHFEQYF.

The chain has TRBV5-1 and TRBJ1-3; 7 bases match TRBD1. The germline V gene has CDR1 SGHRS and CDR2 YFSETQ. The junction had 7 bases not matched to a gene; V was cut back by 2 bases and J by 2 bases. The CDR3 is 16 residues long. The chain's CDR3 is CASSFREGAAGNTIYF. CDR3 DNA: TGCGCCAGCAGCTTTCGGGAGGGGGCGGCTGGAAACACCATATATTTT.

The CDR3 protein is CASSPDRRGYTEAFF. In nucleotides, the CDR3 is TGCGCCAGCAGCCCTGACAGGAGAGGGTACACTGAAGCTTTCTTT. The chain links TRBV5-1 to TRBJ1-1, with a tentative D call TRBD1 (6 bases). Trimming left V 4 bases short and J 3 bases short, with 16 bases between. The CDR3 length is 15 residues. Germline V gene lookup returns CDR1 SGHRS and CDR2 YFSETQ.

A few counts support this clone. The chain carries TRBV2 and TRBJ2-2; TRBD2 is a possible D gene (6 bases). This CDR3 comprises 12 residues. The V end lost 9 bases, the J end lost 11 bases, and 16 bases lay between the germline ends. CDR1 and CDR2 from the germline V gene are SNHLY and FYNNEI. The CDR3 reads CASTGRRGELFF. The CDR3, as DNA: TGTGCCAGTACGGGTCGGCGGGGCGAGCTGTTTTTT. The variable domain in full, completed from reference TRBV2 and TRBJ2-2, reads EPEVTQTPSHQVTQMGQEVILRCVPISNHLYFYWYRQILGQKVEFLVSFYNNEISEKSEIFDDQFSVERPDGSNFTLKIRSTKLEDSAMYFCASTGRRGELFFGEGSRLTVL.

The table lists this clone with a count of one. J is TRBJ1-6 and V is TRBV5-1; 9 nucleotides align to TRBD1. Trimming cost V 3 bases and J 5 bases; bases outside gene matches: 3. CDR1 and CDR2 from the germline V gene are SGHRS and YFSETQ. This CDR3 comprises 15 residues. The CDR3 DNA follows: TGCGCCAGCAGCTCCGGGACAGGGCATAATTCACCCCTCCACTTT. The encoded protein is CASSSGTGHNSPLHF. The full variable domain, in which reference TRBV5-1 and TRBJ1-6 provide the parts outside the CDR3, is KAGVTQTPRYLIKTRGQQVTLSCSPISGHRSVSWYQQTPGQGLQFLFEYFSETQRNKGNFPGRFSGRQFSNSRSEMNVSTLELGDSALYLCASSSGTGHNSPLHFGNGTRLTVT.

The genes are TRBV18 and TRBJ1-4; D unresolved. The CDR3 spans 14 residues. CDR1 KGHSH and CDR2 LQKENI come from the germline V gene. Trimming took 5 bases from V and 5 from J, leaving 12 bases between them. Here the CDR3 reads CASSRPGLNEKLFF. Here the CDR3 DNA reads TGTGCCAGCTCAAGGCCGGGTCTAAATGAAAAACTGTTTTTT.

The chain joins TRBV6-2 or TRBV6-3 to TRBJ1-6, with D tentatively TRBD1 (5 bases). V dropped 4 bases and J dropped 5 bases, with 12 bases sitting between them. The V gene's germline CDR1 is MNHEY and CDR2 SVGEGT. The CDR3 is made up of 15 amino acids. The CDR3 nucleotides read TGTGCCAGCAGTTCGTCAGGCAGGGATAATTCACCCCTCCACTTT. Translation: CASSSSGRDNSPLHF.

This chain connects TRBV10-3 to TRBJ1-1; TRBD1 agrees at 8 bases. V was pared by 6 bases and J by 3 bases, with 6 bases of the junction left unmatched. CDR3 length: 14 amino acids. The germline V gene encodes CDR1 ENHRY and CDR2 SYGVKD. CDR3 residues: CAISRTGPDTEAFF. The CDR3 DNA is TGTGCCATCAGCCGGACAGGGCCGGACACTGAAGCTTTCTTT.

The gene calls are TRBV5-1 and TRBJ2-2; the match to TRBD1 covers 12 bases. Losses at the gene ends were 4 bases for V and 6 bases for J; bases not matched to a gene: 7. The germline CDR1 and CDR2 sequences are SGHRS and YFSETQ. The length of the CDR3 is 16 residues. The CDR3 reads CASSIPGQGASGELFF. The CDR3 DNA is TGCGCCAGCAGCATACCGGGACAGGGGGCCTCCGGGGAGCTGTTTTTT.

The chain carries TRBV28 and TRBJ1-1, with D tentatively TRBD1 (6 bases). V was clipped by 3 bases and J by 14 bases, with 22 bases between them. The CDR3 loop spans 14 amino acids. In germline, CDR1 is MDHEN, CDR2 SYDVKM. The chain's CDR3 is CASSFAGATSSPFF. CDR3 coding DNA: TGTGCCAGCAGTTTCGCAGGGGCCACGAGTAGTCCGTTCTTT. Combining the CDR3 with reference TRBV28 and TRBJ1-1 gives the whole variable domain DVKVTQSSRYLVKRTGEKVFLECVQDMDHENMFWYRQDPGLGLRLIYFSYDVKMKEKGDIPEGYSVSREKKERFSLILESASTNQTSMYLCASSFAGATSSPFFGQGTRLTVV.

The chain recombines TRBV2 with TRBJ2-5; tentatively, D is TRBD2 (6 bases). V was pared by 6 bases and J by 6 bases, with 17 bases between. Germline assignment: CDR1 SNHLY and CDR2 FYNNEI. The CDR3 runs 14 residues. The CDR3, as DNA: TGTGCCAGCAGCCTGGGGACTGCAACTAAGACCCAGTACTTC. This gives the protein CASSLGTATKTQYF.

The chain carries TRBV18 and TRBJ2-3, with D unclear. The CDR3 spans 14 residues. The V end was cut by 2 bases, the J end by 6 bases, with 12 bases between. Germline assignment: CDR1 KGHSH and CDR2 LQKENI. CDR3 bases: TGTGCCAGCTCACCAGGGCAGGATGGGGATACGCAGTATTTT. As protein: CASSPGQDGDTQYF.

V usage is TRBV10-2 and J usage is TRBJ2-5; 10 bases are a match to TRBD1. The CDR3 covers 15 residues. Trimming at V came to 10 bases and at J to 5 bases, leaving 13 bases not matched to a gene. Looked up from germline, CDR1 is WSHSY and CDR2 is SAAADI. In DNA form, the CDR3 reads TGCGCCACCCGGACCCGAGGGACAGGGGTCGAGACCCAGTACTTC. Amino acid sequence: CATRTRGTGVETQYF.

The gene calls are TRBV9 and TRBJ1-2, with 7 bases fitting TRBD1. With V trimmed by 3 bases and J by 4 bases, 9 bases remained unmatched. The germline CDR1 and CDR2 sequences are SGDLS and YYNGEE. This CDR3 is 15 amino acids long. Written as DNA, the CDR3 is TGTGCCAGCAGCGCCCGACAGGGAATAGCCTATGGCTACACCTTC. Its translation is CASSARQGIAYGYTF.

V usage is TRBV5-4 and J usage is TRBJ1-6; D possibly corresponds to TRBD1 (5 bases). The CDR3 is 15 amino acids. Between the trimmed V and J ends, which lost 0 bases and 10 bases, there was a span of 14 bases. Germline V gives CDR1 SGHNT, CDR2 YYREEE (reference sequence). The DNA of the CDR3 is TGTGCCAGCAGCTTGGTGGAGGGGTATTCATCACCCCTCCACTTT. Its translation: CASSLVEGYSSPLHF.

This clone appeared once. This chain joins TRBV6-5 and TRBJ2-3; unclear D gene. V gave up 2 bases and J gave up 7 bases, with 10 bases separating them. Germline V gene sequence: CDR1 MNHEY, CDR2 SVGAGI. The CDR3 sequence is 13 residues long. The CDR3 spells CASSYILPNTQYF. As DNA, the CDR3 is TGTGCCAGCAGTTACATACTTCCTAATACGCAGTATTTT.

The CDR3 is CASSLASGQGNTIYF. The DNA for the CDR3 is TGTGCCAGCAGCTTAGCTTCCGGACAGGGAAACACCATATATTTT. V and J are TRBV7-2 and TRBJ1-3; D possibly corresponds to TRBD1 (6 bases). CDR1 is SGHTA and CDR2 is FQGNSA in the germline V gene. Trimming pared 0 bases from V and 4 bases from J, leaving 10 bases between. This CDR3 spans 15 amino acids.

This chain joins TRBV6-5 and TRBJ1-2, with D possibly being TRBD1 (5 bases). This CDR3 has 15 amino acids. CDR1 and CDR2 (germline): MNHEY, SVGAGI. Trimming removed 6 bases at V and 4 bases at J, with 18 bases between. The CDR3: CASSYPGTWFYGYTF. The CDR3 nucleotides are TGTGCCAGCAGCTATCCCGGGACTTGGTTCTATGGCTACACCTTC.

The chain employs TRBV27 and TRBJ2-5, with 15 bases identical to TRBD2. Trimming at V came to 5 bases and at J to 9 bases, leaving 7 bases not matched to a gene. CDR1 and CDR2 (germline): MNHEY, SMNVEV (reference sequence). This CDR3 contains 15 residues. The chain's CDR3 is CASSEGLAGGGAQYF. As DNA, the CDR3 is TGTGCCAGCAGTGAGGGACTAGCGGGGGGAGGGGCCCAGTACTTC.

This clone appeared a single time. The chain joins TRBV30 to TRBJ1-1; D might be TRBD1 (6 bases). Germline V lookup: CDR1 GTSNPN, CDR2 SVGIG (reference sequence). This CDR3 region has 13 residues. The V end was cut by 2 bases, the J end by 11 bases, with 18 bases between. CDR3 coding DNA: TGTGCCTGGAGTTACTCTAGACAGGTATGGGCTTTCTTT. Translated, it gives CAWSYSRQVWAFF.

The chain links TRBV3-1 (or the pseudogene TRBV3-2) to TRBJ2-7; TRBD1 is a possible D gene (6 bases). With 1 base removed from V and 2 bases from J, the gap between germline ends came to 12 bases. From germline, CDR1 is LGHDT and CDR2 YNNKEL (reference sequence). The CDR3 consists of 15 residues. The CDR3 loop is CASSQGNRAPYEQYF. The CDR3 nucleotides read TGTGCCAGCAGCCAAGGGAACAGGGCGCCCTACGAGCAGTACTTC.

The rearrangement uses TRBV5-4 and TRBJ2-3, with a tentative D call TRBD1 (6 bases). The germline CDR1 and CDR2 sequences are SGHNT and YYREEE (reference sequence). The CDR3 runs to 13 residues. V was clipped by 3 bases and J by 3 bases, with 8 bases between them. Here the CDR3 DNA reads TGTGCCAGCAGCTCCGGACAGACAGATACGCAGTATTTT. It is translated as CASSSGQTDTQYF.

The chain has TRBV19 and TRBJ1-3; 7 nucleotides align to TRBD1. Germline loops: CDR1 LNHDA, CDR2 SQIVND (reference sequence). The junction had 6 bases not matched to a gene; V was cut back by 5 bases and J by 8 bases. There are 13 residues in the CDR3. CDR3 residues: CASSRQGSDTIYF. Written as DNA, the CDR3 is TGTGCCAGTAGTCGACAGGGTTCGGACACCATATATTTT.

The CDR3 DNA is TGTGCCAGCAAAGGACAGGGTCTCTCCTACGAGCAGTACTTC. Its translation: CASKGQGLSYEQYF. The rearrangement joins TRBV5-6 to TRBJ2-7; 8 bases line up with TRBD1. The CDR3 is 14 residues long. The V and J ends lost 6 bases and 0 bases, in that order; junction bases with no gene match: 5. CDR1 is SGHDT, CDR2 YYEEEE, per germline.